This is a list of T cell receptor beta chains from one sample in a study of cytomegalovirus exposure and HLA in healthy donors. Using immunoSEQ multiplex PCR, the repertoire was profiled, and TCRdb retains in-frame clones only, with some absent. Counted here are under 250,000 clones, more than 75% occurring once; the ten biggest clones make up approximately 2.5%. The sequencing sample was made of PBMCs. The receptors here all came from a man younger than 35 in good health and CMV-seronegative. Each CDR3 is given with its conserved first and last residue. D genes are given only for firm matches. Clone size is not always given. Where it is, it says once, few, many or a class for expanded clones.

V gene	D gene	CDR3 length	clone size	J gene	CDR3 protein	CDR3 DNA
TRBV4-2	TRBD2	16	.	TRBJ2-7	CASSQNSGSLSGEQYF	TGTGCCAGCAGCCAAAATAGCGGGAGTTTATCAGGAGAGCAGTACTTC
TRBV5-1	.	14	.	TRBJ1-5	CASSLDSSNQPQHF	TGCGCCAGCAGCTTGGACAGTAGCAATCAGCCCCAGCATTTT
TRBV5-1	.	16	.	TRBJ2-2	CASSLGEVPNTGELFF	TGCGCCAGCAGCTTGGGAGAGGTTCCGAACACCGGGGAGCTGTTTTTT
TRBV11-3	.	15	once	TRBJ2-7	CASSLREGGEYEQYF	TGTGCCAGCAGCTTAAGAGAAGGCGGGGAGTACGAGCAGTACTTC
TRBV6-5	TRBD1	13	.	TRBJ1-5	CASSYGQGQPQHF	TGTGCCAGCAGTTACGGACAGGGCCAGCCCCAGCATTTT
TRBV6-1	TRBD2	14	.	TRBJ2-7	CASSAGLADYEQYF	TGTGCCAGCAGCGCGGGACTAGCGGATTACGAGCAGTACTTC
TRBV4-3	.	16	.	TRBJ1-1	CASSQAGEGVNTEAFF	TGCGCCAGCAGCCAAGCAGGGGAAGGGGTGAACACTGAAGCTTTCTTT
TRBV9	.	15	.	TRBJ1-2	CASSVAGGSNYGYTF	TGTGCCAGCAGCGTAGCTGGGGGGTCTAACTATGGCTACACCTTC
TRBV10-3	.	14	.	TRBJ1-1	CAISYMDMNTEAFF	TGTGCCATCTCATACATGGACATGAACACTGAAGCTTTCTTT
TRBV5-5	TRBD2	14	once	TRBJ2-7	CASSLPPGGGEQYF	TGTGCCAGCAGCTTACCCCCGGGGGGTGGCGAGCAGTACTTC
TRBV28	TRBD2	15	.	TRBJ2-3	CASRSLAGHTDTQYF	TGTGCCAGCAGGTCACTAGCGGGGCACACAGATACGCAGTATTTT
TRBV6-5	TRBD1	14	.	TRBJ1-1	CASRVDRGNTEAFF	TGTGCCAGCAGAGTGGACAGGGGTAACACTGAAGCTTTCTTT
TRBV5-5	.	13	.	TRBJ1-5	CASEVSSNQPQHF	TGTGCCAGCGAGGTTTCTAGCAATCAGCCCCAGCATTTT
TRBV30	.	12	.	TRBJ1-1	CAWRIQSTEAFF	TGTGCCTGGAGAATCCAATCCACTGAAGCTTTCTTT
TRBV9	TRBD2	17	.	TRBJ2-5	CASSEVKTSGEQETQYF	TGTGCCAGCAGCGAAGTAAAGACTAGCGGGGAACAAGAGACCCAGTACTTC
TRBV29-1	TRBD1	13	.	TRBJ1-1	CSVKVDRGTEAFF	TGCAGCGTGAAAGTAGACAGGGGGACTGAAGCTTTCTTT
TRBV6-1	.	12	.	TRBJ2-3	CASSLVVDTQYF	TGTGCCAGCAGCCTGGTAGTGGATACGCAGTATTTT
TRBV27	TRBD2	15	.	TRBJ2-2	CASRALAGNRGELFF	TGTGCCAGCAGGGCCCTAGCGGGCAACCGCGGGGAGCTGTTTTTT
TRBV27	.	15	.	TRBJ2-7	CASSYYSGNSYEQYF	TGTGCCAGCAGTTATTATTCAGGGAACTCCTACGAGCAGTACTTC
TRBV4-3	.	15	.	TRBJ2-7	CASSPEPGPSYEQYF	TGCGCCAGCAGCCCGGAACCTGGGCCCTCCTACGAGCAGTACTTC
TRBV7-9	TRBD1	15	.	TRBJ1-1	CASSSSTGFETEAFF	TGTGCCAGCAGCTCCTCGACAGGGTTCGAGACTGAAGCTTTCTTT
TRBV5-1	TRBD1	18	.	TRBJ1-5	CASSPGTGRGLSNQPQHF	TGCGCCAGCAGCCCCGGGACAGGGCGAGGGCTTAGCAATCAGCCCCAGCATTTT